This entry lists 3 T cell receptor beta chains sequenced from one sample in a study of blood T cell repertoires in COVID-19. Sequenced by immunoSEQ multiplex PCR; TCRdb stores in-frame clones only, minus some. The top ten hold about 3.2% of the sample, which has a few hundred thousand clones, roughly 80% seen once. Material for sequencing was peripheral blood. The receptors originated from a woman in her late teens or twenties with acute or convalescent COVID-19.

This chain joins TRBV29-1 and TRBJ2-7; D is possibly TRBD2 (6 bases). This CDR3 is 16 amino acids long. Germline values: CDR1 SQVTM, CDR2 ANQGSEA. V lost 0 bases and J lost 0, with 15 bases in between. CDR3: CSVEEVRRDLSYEQYF. The DNA for the CDR3 is TGCAGCGTTGAAGAGGTTAGGCGGGACCTCTCCTACGAGCAGTACTTC.

The rearrangement links TRBV16 to TRBJ2-1, with 9 bases matching TRBD1. The V gene end was trimmed by 4 bases and the J gene end by 6 bases; junction bases not matched to a gene: 13. The CDR3 is 17 amino acids. CDR1 and CDR2 (germline): KGHSY, FQNENV. The DNA for the CDR3 is TGTGCCAGCAGCCCCAACAGGGGGGGACAGGGCGCCAATGAGCAGTTCTTC. It encodes CASSPNRGGQGANEQFF.

The chain has TRBV14 and TRBJ1-1, with 7 bases lining up with TRBD1. J gave up 4 bases and V 2 bases, and 4 bases lay outside the gene matches. Looked up from germline, CDR1 is SGHDN and CDR2 is FVKESK. The CDR3 has 14 residues. In DNA form, the CDR3 reads TGTGCCAGCAGCCAACAGGGGGGCGGCACTGAAGCTTTCTTT. This translates into CASSQQGGGTEAFF.